Following are 13 T cell receptor beta chains from one sample sequenced in a study of blood T cell repertoires in COVID-19. Repertoires were generated with immunoSEQ multiplex PCR, while TCRdb's copy carries only in-frame clones and drops some. Of some 250,000 clones in the sample, around 93% were seen once. Sequenced material: PBMCs or T cells enriched from blood (not recorded which). The receptors were gathered from a human donor in a cohort exposed to, infected with or recovered from COVID-19 (not recorded which). The donor label of this sample is uncertain.

A remark on this clone: This sample also contains other DNA sequences that code for the same CDR3. The CDR3, as DNA: TGTGCCAGCAGCCCCGGCACAGATACGCAGTATTTT. Amino acid sequence: CASSPGTDTQYF. The rearrangement uses TRBV7-2 and TRBJ2-3; D is undetermined. The CDR3 contains 12 residues. Trimming stripped 5 bases from V and 1 base from J, with 4 bases between. Germline loops: CDR1 SGHTA, CDR2 FQGNSA.

This chain links TRBV6-1 with TRBJ1-1; 8 bases map to TRBD1. CDR3 length: 14 residues. In germline, CDR1 is MNHNS, CDR2 SASEGT. V trimming: 3 bases; J trimming: 1 base; junction bases outside the gene matches: 1. The CDR3 DNA follows: TGTGCCAGCAGTGATACAGGGGGGAACACTGAAGCTTTCTTT. Residues: CASSDTGGNTEAFF.

The chain employs TRBV4-1 and TRBJ1-2, with 9 bases fitting TRBD1. In germline, CDR1 is MGHRA, CDR2 YSYEKL. This CDR3 contains 15 residues. J was trimmed by 1 base and V by 3 bases; bases with no gene match: 3. CDR3 sequence: CASSHQGQGNYGYTF. CDR3 DNA: TGCGCCAGCAGCCACCAGGGACAGGGTAACTATGGCTACACCTTC.

The rearrangement uses TRBV19 and TRBJ2-3; tentatively, D is TRBD2 (6 bases). CDR1 and CDR2 from the germline V gene are LNHDA and SQIVND (reference sequence). CDR3 length: 13 residues. V was shortened by 8 bases and J by 6 bases, with 15 bases between the two germline ends. CDR3 in amino acids: CASSELARDTQYF. CDR3 bases: TGTGCCAGTTCCGAACTAGCAAGGGATACGCAGTATTTT.

The chain combines TRBV29-1 with TRBJ2-7; D unclear. The V and J ends lost 4 bases and 6 bases respectively, with 10 bases between them. CDR1 is SQVTM, CDR2 ANQGSEA, per germline. The CDR3 extends over 11 amino acids. In nucleotides, the CDR3 is TGCAGCGTTGGCAGGTCTGGCGAGCAGTACTTC. Translation gives CSVGRSGEQYF.

The V call is TRBV19, the J call TRBJ2-7, with D perhaps matching TRBD1 (5 bases). This CDR3 contains 14 residues. V lost 3 bases and J 1 base, leaving 10 bases between the germline ends. Germline V gene sequence: CDR1 LNHDA, CDR2 SQIVND (reference sequence). The CDR3 nucleotides read TGTGCCAGTAGTATTCAGCAGGGATCCTACGAGCAGTACTTC. Protein: CASSIQQGSYEQYF.

The chain recombines TRBV7-9 with TRBJ1-4, with D maybe TRBD1 (5 bases). Trimming took 5 bases from V and 4 from J, leaving 8 bases between them. CDR1 is SEHNR, CDR2 FQNEAQ, per germline (reference sequence). The CDR3 totals 13 residues. CDR3 protein: CASSADSNEKLFF. The CDR3, as DNA: TGTGCCAGCAGCGCAGACAGTAATGAAAAACTGTTTTTT.

The chain carries TRBV3-1 (or the pseudogene TRBV3-2) and TRBJ1-2; D gene unclear. Trimming shortened V by 4 bases and J by 4 bases, and 13 bases separated the two germline ends. The CDR3 covers 14 residues. From germline, CDR1 is LGHDT and CDR2 YNNKEL (reference sequence). The CDR3 DNA follows: TGTGCCAGCAGCCTTGGGTGGCTAGGCTATGGCTACACCTTC. This translates into CASSLGWLGYGYTF.

V is TRBV5-5 and J is TRBJ2-5, with D possibly TRBD2 on 6 matching bases. The CDR3 totals 14 residues. CDR1 is SGHKS, CDR2 YYEKEE, per germline (reference sequence). V gave up 4 bases and J gave up 7 bases, with 17 bases separating them. The CDR3 loop is CASSPDGGYRTQYF. In DNA form, the CDR3 reads TGTGCCAGCAGCCCGGACGGGGGTTATAGGACCCAGTACTTC.

The rearrangement joins TRBV2 to TRBJ1-2; D gene ambiguous. CDR3 length: 13 residues. Per germline, CDR1 SNHLY and CDR2 FYNNEI. The ends were cut back, 10 bases at V and 5 bases at J, with 17 bases in the middle. CDR3: CAIQAGSGYGYTF. The CDR3 bases are TGTGCCATCCAGGCGGGGTCTGGGTATGGCTACACCTTC.

The J gene is TRBJ2-1, the V gene TRBV9; perhaps TRBD2 as D (6 bases). Germline V gene data show CDR1 as SGDLS and CDR2 as YYNGEE. Trimming cost V 5 bases and J 0 bases, with 15 bases left between them. This CDR3 has 16 residues. CDR3 in amino acids: CASSPSRGSSYNEQFF. CDR3 DNA: TGTGCCAGCAGTCCCTCCCGGGGGAGCTCCTACAATGAGCAGTTCTTC. The variable domain in full, with the rest retrieved from reference TRBV9 and TRBJ2-1, is DSGVTQTPKHLITATGQRVTLRCSPRSGDLSVYWYQQSLDQGLQFLIQYYNGEERAKGNILERFSAQQFPDLHSELNLSSLELGDSALYFCASSPSRGSSYNEQFFGPGTRLTVL.

There are a few counts of this clone. This chain joins TRBV5-6 and TRBJ1-6; 11 nucleotides line up with TRBD1. V lost 4 bases and J lost 11; bases outside the gene matches: 5. The CDR3 sequence is 14 residues long. CDR1 and CDR2 (germline): SGHDT, YYEEEE. The CDR3 coding sequence is TGTGCCAGCAGCCAGGACAGGGGGCGCCCACCCCTCCACTTT. Its protein is CASSQDRGRPPLHF.

The chain is built from TRBV11-3 and TRBJ2-5, with 8 bases identical to TRBD2. Germline values: CDR1 SGHNT, CDR2 YENEEA. This CDR3 has 12 residues. After removal of 5 bases from V and 5 bases from J, the junction contained 1 base not matched to a gene. The CDR3 here is CASSRGGETQYF. The CDR3 DNA is TGTGCCAGCAGCCGGGGGGGGGAGACCCAGTACTTC.